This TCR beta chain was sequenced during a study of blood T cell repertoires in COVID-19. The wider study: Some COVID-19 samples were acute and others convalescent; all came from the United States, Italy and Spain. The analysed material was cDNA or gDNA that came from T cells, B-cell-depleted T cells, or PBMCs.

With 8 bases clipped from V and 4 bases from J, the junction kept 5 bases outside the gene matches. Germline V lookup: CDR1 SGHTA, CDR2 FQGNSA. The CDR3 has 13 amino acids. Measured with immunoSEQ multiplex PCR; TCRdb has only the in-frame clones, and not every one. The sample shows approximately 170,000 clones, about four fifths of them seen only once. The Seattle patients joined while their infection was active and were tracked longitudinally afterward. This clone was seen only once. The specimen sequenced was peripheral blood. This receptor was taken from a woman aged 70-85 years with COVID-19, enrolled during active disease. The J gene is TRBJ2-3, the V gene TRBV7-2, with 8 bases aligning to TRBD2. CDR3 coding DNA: TGTGCCAGCGGGAGCGGGAGTGCAGATACGCAGTATTTT. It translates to CASGSGSADTQYF.